Listed below are T cell receptor beta chains from one sample, sequenced in a study of shared clonotypes between healthy human individuals. Libraries were prepared by immunoSEQ multiplex PCR; TCRdb keeps only in-frame clonotypes and omits some of them. The data show approximately 2.3 million clones, more than 85% seen once. Sequencing used naive CD4+ T cells from PBMCs. Every receptor here comes from a man aged 18-30 years in good health. Some clones in this sample may be carry-over from other donors' samples. Each CDR3 is given with its conserved first and last residue. The D gene is left open where the match is weak. Size is omitted from some rows. Given values are once, few, many or a class for expanded clones.

clone_size: -
v_call: TRBV28
j_call: TRBJ2-7
d_call: TRBD1
cdr3_nt: TGTGCCAGCAGACCTACAGGACAGGGCGGATACGAGCAGTACTTC
cdr3_aa: CASRPTGQGGYEQYF

clone_size: -
v_call: TRBV4-1
j_call: TRBJ2-5
d_call: -
cdr3_nt: TGCGCCAGCACTAAAGGGAGTCTCCTCCAAGAGACCCAGTACTTC
cdr3_aa: CASTKGSLLQETQYF

clone_size: -
v_call: TRBV4-1
j_call: TRBJ2-1
d_call: -
cdr3_nt: TGCGCCAGCAGCCCAGTCGGGACAAAAGGCTACAATGAGCAGTTCTTC
cdr3_aa: CASSPVGTKGYNEQFF

clone_size: -
v_call: TRBV7-2
j_call: TRBJ1-2
d_call: -
cdr3_nt: TGTGCCAGCAGCATGGGGTTGGCCTATGGCTACACCTTC
cdr3_aa: CASSMGLAYGYTF

clone_size: -
v_call: TRBV30
j_call: TRBJ1-6
d_call: -
cdr3_nt: TGTGCCTGGAGTGTAGGAGGGGTGGATTCACCCCTCCACTTT
cdr3_aa: CAWSVGGVDSPLHF

clone_size: -
v_call: TRBV7-2
j_call: TRBJ1-5
d_call: -
cdr3_nt: TGTGCCAGCAGCCCCGGACCCCGGGAGGGGTCCCAGCATTTT
cdr3_aa: CASSPGPREGSQHF

clone_size: -
v_call: TRBV29-1
j_call: TRBJ2-3
d_call: TRBD2
cdr3_nt: TGCAGCGTTAGGACTAGCGGGACTAGCACAGATACGCAGTATTTT
cdr3_aa: CSVRTSGTSTDTQYF

clone_size: -
v_call: TRBV7-8
j_call: TRBJ2-7
d_call: TRBD1
cdr3_nt: TGTGCCAGCAGCCCGAACCGGGACAGGGTCCACGAGCAGTACTTC
cdr3_aa: CASSPNRDRVHEQYF

clone_size: -
v_call: TRBV30
j_call: TRBJ2-6
d_call: -
cdr3_nt: TGTGCCTGGGATCAGGAGTCTGGGGCCAACGTCCTGACTTTC
cdr3_aa: CAWDQESGANVLTF

clone_size: -
v_call: TRBV19
j_call: TRBJ2-7
d_call: TRBD2
cdr3_nt: TGTGCCAGTAGTATTCCAGGGAGGGCATCCTACGAGCAGTACTTC
cdr3_aa: CASSIPGRASYEQYF

clone_size: -
v_call: TRBV6-5
j_call: TRBJ1-1
d_call: -
cdr3_nt: TGTGCCAGCAGTTACTTGAGGGGTCAGAGTGAAGCTTTCTTT
cdr3_aa: CASSYLRGQSEAFF

clone_size: -
v_call: TRBV7-2
j_call: TRBJ2-4
d_call: TRBD1
cdr3_nt: TGTGCCAGCAGTTTGACCGGACAGGGTTTAGGCATTCAGTACTTC
cdr3_aa: CASSLTGQGLGIQYF

clone_size: -
v_call: TRBV27
j_call: TRBJ2-1
d_call: -
cdr3_nt: TGTGCCAGCAGATGGGCAGGAGGAGGAAACAATGAGCAGTTCTTC
cdr3_aa: CASRWAGGGNNEQFF

clone_size: -
v_call: TRBV19
j_call: TRBJ2-3
d_call: -
cdr3_nt: TGTGCCAGTAGGGCCGACGTCCGGGAGAGTACAGATACGCAGTATTTT
cdr3_aa: CASRADVRESTDTQYF

clone_size: -
v_call: TRBV9
j_call: TRBJ2-3
d_call: TRBD1
cdr3_nt: TGTGCCAGCAGCGACCACCGGGACAGGGTTTTAAGCACAGATACGCAGTATTTT
cdr3_aa: CASSDHRDRVLSTDTQYF

clone_size: -
v_call: TRBV18
j_call: TRBJ2-7
d_call: TRBD1
cdr3_nt: TGTGCCAGCTCACCAACCCCGGGACAGGGGGGTAACGAGCAGTACTTC
cdr3_aa: CASSPTPGQGGNEQYF

clone_size: -
v_call: TRBV11-1
j_call: TRBJ2-3
d_call: TRBD2
cdr3_nt: TGTGCCAGCAGCTCCGGACTAGCGACTAGCACAGATACGCAGTATTTT
cdr3_aa: CASSSGLATSTDTQYF

clone_size: once
v_call: TRBV6-5
j_call: TRBJ2-2
d_call: -
cdr3_nt: TGTGCCAGCAGATCTATGCTAATAGATGCCGGGGAGCTGTTTTTT
cdr3_aa: CASRSMLIDAGELFF

clone_size: few
v_call: TRBV4-1
j_call: TRBJ1-5
d_call: -
cdr3_nt: TGCGCCAGCAGCCAATCCTGGAATCAGCCCCAGCATTTT
cdr3_aa: CASSQSWNQPQHF

clone_size: -
v_call: TRBV6-5
j_call: TRBJ1-5
d_call: -
cdr3_nt: TGTGCCAGCAAAGGAGGGGTGGATCAGCCCCAGCATTTT
cdr3_aa: CASKGGVDQPQHF

clone_size: -
v_call: TRBV18
j_call: TRBJ1-3
d_call: -
cdr3_nt: TGTGCCAGCTCCCCTTCCCAGAGCTCTGGAAACACCATATATTTT
cdr3_aa: CASSPSQSSGNTIYF

clone_size: -
v_call: TRBV7-2
j_call: TRBJ2-3
d_call: -
cdr3_nt: TGTGCCAGCAGCTTAGTGCGTTTGGCAGCCACGCAGTATTTT
cdr3_aa: CASSLVRLAATQYF

clone_size: -
v_call: TRBV28
j_call: TRBJ1-1
d_call: -
cdr3_nt: TGTGCCAGCAGTTTATGGGTTTATGGGGTAACTGGGGCAACTACGGAAGCTTTCTTT
cdr3_aa: CASSLWVYGVTGATTEAFF

clone_size: -
v_call: TRBV2
j_call: TRBJ2-2
d_call: TRBD1
cdr3_nt: TGTGCCGGACAAAACAGGGGGACCACCGGGGAGCTGTTTTTT
cdr3_aa: CAGQNRGTTGELFF

clone_size: once
v_call: TRBV2
j_call: TRBJ2-4
d_call: -
cdr3_nt: TGTGCCAGCAGCATAGACAGGATTATAGCCAAAAACATTCAGTACTTC
cdr3_aa: CASSIDRIIAKNIQYF

clone_size: -
v_call: TRBV6-1
j_call: TRBJ2-1
d_call: -
cdr3_nt: TGTGCCAGTCTGAGACGGGAGTCCTACAATGAGCAGTTCTTC
cdr3_aa: CASLRRESYNEQFF

clone_size: -
v_call: TRBV6-6
j_call: TRBJ2-5
d_call: -
cdr3_nt: TGTGCCAGCAGTTATTGGGGGGGCGGGGAGACCCAGTACTTC
cdr3_aa: CASSYWGGGETQYF

clone_size: -
v_call: TRBV7-2
j_call: TRBJ2-5
d_call: -
cdr3_nt: TGTGCCAGCAGCTTAGTCGATTGGGAGCAAGAGACCCAGTACTTC
cdr3_aa: CASSLVDWEQETQYF

clone_size: -
v_call: TRBV27
j_call: TRBJ2-7
d_call: TRBD2
cdr3_nt: TGTGCCAGCAGTTTCCAGACGGGGGGGCTTGGCTACGAGCAGTACTTC
cdr3_aa: CASSFQTGGLGYEQYF